This T cell receptor beta chain was sequenced during a study of a mutant IDH1 vaccine in newly diagnosed glioma (dated by TCRdb to the early 2020s). Study-wide context: In the chemotherapy-containing groups, vaccination started alongside temozolomide cycles, whereas in patients who had radiotherapy alone it started 4-6 weeks after radiotherapy. Of the approximately 34 treated patients, approximately 62% were male and about 40% were female, and a mean age of roughly 41 years was recorded. Before enrollment, patients had received standard therapy of radiotherapy alone, temozolomide alone, or radiochemotherapy with temozolomide; most received the combination. The week-35 safety follow-up was designated visit V12, and the week-47 end of study was designated visit V13. Six visits were used for peripheral blood collection: V03 (baseline), V05, V07, V10, V12 and V13. For exploratory analyses, 25 treated patients had longitudinal TCRB deep sequencing done wherever samples were available. On the study overall, not on this receptor specifically: Changes in the top peripheral T cell clonotypes picked up by TCRB sequencing did not appear to be linked to pseudoprogression. Immune responses induced by the vaccine were seen in 90% to 95% of patients across multiple MHC alleles. PBMC samples for TCRB deep sequencing were selected based on availability. The authors noted that analyses of patient blood samples could not be reproduced because of sample limitations.

The trim is 4 bases for V and 5 bases for J, with a gap of 14 bases between the germline ends. The CDR3 runs 14 residues from the cysteine to the phenylalanine. The kept DNA is CDR3 alone, 42 bases in frame from the first base. CDR1 and CDR2 were assigned from the germline V gene as KGHSH and LQKENI. Preparation of the library involved the immunoSEQ multiplex PCR assay. The hsTCRB Kit was used according to the manufacturer's protocol to amplify rearranged TCR beta chain sequences. TCRB libraries were sequenced on an Illumina MiSeq. For the original study's pipeline: The kit vendor's proprietary platform handled demultiplexing, trimming and gene mapping. TCRdb took over this immuneACCESS table, retaining in-frame rearrangements with V and J assigned. Such tables are incomplete; in checked studies, under half of the missing clones stem from an unresolved V gene, and the remainder is unexplained. V, J and clone size reflect that table, while D and trimming were determined from the DNA. This sample gives about 68,000 clones in total; about four fifths of them show up just once. The ten biggest clones cover 9.5% to 15% of the sample.

As regards this clone: There is no known antigen for this receptor. No clone much larger than this one lies a single base away; base qualities are absent.

The label giving this sample's time point can be read as: week 35, safety follow-up. Each vaccine dose was 300 ug of a 20-mer mutant IDH1 peptide in Montanide, given subcutaneously with topical imiquimod. Patients received eight vaccinations in weeks 1, 3, 5, 7, 11, 15, 19 and 23, corresponding to visits V03 through V10. All donors had newly diagnosed IDH1-mutant astrocytomas of WHO grade 3 or 4 that showed loss of nuclear ATRX. The samples were drawn from NOA16, a multicentre, single-arm, open-label phase I trial in Germany that tested a mutant IDH1 peptide vaccine in humans for the first time. Genomic DNA for TCRB sequencing was extracted from EDTA blood using the DNeasy Blood and Tissue Kit.

The receptor's source is a man between 18 and 29 years old with glioma. The chain uses TRBV18 and TRBJ2-5; the D segment cannot be called with confidence. The input for sequencing was PBMCs, taken from a glioma patient whose treatment included an IDH1 peptide vaccine. The CDR3 region: CASSLRVVEETQYF. The DNA sequence is TGTGCCAGCTCACTTAGGGTTGTCGAGGAGACCCAGTACTTC.